The rows below give T cell receptor beta chains drawn from one sample of a study of T cell changes during pregnancy in multiple sclerosis. Produced via immunoSEQ multiplex PCR; TCRdb's table is partial and in-frame only. Of over 20,000 clones in the sample, 85% to 90% are singletons; the top ten hold 7.5% to 8%. The source material was CD8+ T cells from peripheral blood mononuclear cells, sampled before pregnancy. Receptors were obtained from a female donor with multiple sclerosis, enrolled in a pregnancy study. CDR3s include the opening cysteine and the closing phenylalanine or tryptophan.

TRBV28	TRBJ2-2	CASSSILLTGELFF
TRBV7-2	TRBJ1-2	CASSTLPANYGYTF
TRBV6-5	TRBJ2-1	CASSQLADNEQFF
TRBV4-3	TRBJ1-2	CASSQDGGPNYGYTF
TRBV19	TRBJ1-1	CASYGLSEAFF
TRBV14	TRBJ2-3	CASSLIGRGSTDTQYF
TRBV27	TRBJ2-7	CASRNDSDLYEQYF
TRBV5-4	TRBJ2-1	CASSFLGGGQDEQFF
TRBV6-1	TRBJ2-1	CASKEGEQFF
TRBV28	TRBJ2-5	CASSLIPSGRYQETQYF
TRBV4-3	TRBJ2-1	CASSQEFELAGIRFF
TRBV10-1	TRBJ1-5	CASRVDRGRSATISNQPQHF
TRBV10-1	TRBJ1-2	CASSESGVMYGYTF
TRBV27	TRBJ1-5	CASSGTEGQPQHF
TRBV7-9	TRBJ1-1	CASSRIRGVGTEAFF
TRBV10-3	TRBJ2-3	CAIDQREASTDTQYF
TRBV13	TRBJ2-1	CASSLGRTSGSFNEQFF
TRBV27	TRBJ1-5	CASSHDRGPKHF
TRBV6-1	TRBJ2-3	CASSELSASTDTQYF
TRBV5-1	TRBJ1-1	CASSLNLPNTEAFF
TRBV13	TRBJ2-7	CASSPRTGLVAYEQYF
TRBV5-1	TRBJ2-5	CASSSGQLIETQYF
TRBV2	TRBJ1-1	CAFGGVNTEAFF
TRBV29-1	TRBJ2-1	CSARKTGESSEQFF
TRBV27	TRBJ1-3	CASSFTVGNTIYF
TRBV27	TRBJ2-7	CASSALGGGFSEQYF
TRBV30	TRBJ2-7	CAWSEKLLDRGRLYEQYF
TRBV6-6	TRBJ1-1	CASSPGQGVTEAFF
TRBV5-4	TRBJ2-2	CASRPARSGELFF
TRBV19	TRBJ1-1	CASSIPLNTEAFF
TRBV6-1	TRBJ2-1	CANRNLGAIDEQFF
TRBV4-1	TRBJ2-7	CASSQVRTSYEQYF
TRBV7-2	TRBJ2-7	CASSSPGQGYEQYF
TRBV2	TRBJ2-7	CASSDSGRSYEQYF
TRBV20-1	TRBJ1-2	CSAKDRYGYTF
TRBV28	TRBJ2-1	CASSLLSGRLYNEQFF
TRBV29-1	TRBJ1-2	CSVVRDRLNYGYTF
TRBV19	TRBJ2-3	CASSIDHRATADTQYF
TRBV6-5	TRBJ2-1	CASRKDSSSYNEQFF
TRBV27	TRBJ2-7	CASSLLSYEQYF
TRBV25-1	TRBJ2-1	CASSESKPSQFF